This T cell receptor beta chain was profiled in a study of CD8 T cells in ankylosing spondylitis. This clonotype was observed at least ten times. The CDR3 consists of 15 residues. CDR1 and CDR2 (germline): DFQATT, SNEGSKA (reference sequence). V lost 5 bases and J lost 3, with 19 bases in between. With molecular barcodes, quantitative 5'-RACE was used to make the TCR beta libraries. One entry per CDR3 protein, called by TCRdb with MiXCR from the 5' RACE reads. Counted here are roughly 180,000 distinct CDR3 sequences, over 10% occurring once; the ten biggest clones make up approximately 11%. Sequencing input: blood, either unsorted or a sorted T cell fraction (not recorded which). This receptor was identified in a female donor with ankylosing spondylitis or in good health (not recorded which). V and J are TRBV20-1 and TRBJ1-1; D may be TRBD1 (5 bases). The CDR3 nucleotides read TGCAGTGCTTCCGGGGCCCTTACGCGGGACACTGAAGCTTTCTTT. It specifies CSASGALTRDTEAFF.